What follows are 19 T cell receptor beta chains derived from one specimen sequenced in a study of T cell responses to AZD1222 COVID-19 vaccine. Some clones are missing from TCRdb's copy, which holds only in-frame ones; the method was immunoSEQ multiplex PCR. Of about 200,000 clones listed, approximately 91% are singletons. Sequenced material: peripheral blood, taken 28 days after the second AZD1222 dose. These TCRs come from an adult who received the AZD1222 COVID-19 vaccine.

The chain couples TRBV30 to TRBJ1-2, with 8 bases aligning to TRBD1. CDR1 and CDR2 (germline): GTSNPN, SVGIG (reference sequence). Trimming at V came to 3 bases and at J to 4 bases, leaving 4 bases not matched to a gene. This CDR3 spans 13 amino acids. The CDR3 bases are TGTGCCTGGAGCGTAACAGGGGGCTATGGCTACACCTTC. It encodes CAWSVTGGYGYTF.

The V call is TRBV10-1, the J call TRBJ2-1; perhaps TRBD1 as D (8 bases). The V gene lost 6 bases and the J gene lost 4 bases, with 19 bases spanning the gap. Germline V gives CDR1 WNHNN, CDR2 SYGVQD (reference sequence). The CDR3 runs to 16 residues. CDR3: CASSKAGTGTYNEQFF. For the CDR3, the DNA is TGCGCCAGCAGCAAAGCGGGGACAGGTACTTACAATGAGCAGTTCTTC.

In this sample, this clone turned up once. The J gene is TRBJ2-2, the V gene TRBV11-2; D is uncertain. V was pared by 0 bases and J by 6 bases, with 2 bases between. Looked up from germline, CDR1 is SGHAT and CDR2 is FQNNGV. This CDR3 is 12 amino acids long. The CDR3, as DNA: TGTGCCAGCAGCTTAGACGCCGGGGAGCTGTTTTTT. This codes for CASSLDAGELFF.

The chain uses TRBV7-3 and TRBJ2-1; TRBD2 agrees at 14 bases. The CDR3 contains 15 residues. V was clipped by 5 bases and J by 9 bases; unmatched bases: 6. Germline V gene data show CDR1 as SGHTA and CDR2 as FQGTGA. CDR3 sequence: CASSPTGTSGSEQFF. The CDR3, as DNA: TGTGCCAGCAGCCCGACAGGGACTAGCGGGAGTGAGCAGTTCTTC.

This rearrangement joins TRBV3-1 (or the pseudogene TRBV3-2) to TRBJ2-7; 8 bases map to TRBD1. This CDR3 has 15 residues. Per the germline V gene, CDR1 is LGHDT and CDR2 is YNNKEL (reference sequence). After removal of 3 bases from V and 4 bases from J, the junction contained 8 bases not matched to a gene. CDR3 nucleotides: TGTGCCAGCAGCCATGTCGGACAGGGAGCGTACGAGCAGTACTTC. Translation gives CASSHVGQGAYEQYF.

The V gene is TRBV7-2, the J gene TRBJ1-2, with D maybe TRBD1 (6 bases). The V gene's germline CDR1 is SGHTA and CDR2 FQGNSA. CDR3 size: 14 residues. V was trimmed by 1 base and J by 5 bases, leaving 11 bases between them. CDR3 sequence: CASSLGLTGYGYTF. In DNA, the CDR3 is TGTGCCAGCAGCTTAGGCTTAACAGGGTATGGCTACACCTTC.

The chain links TRBV27 to TRBJ2-1; possible D gene TRBD2, 6 bases. The CDR3 has 16 residues. The germline V and J ends were trimmed by 7 bases and 4 bases, with 20 bases remaining between them. Germline CDR1 reads MNHEY; CDR2 reads SMNVEV (reference sequence). CDR3 protein: CASIPTGEEWYNEQFF. In DNA form, the CDR3 reads TGTGCCAGCATCCCCACGGGGGAGGAATGGTACAATGAGCAGTTCTTC.

The chain links TRBV5-1 to TRBJ2-7; TRBD1 aligns across 7 bases. Germline V gene lookup returns CDR1 SGHRS and CDR2 YFSETQ. V lost 5 bases, J lost 6 bases, and 11 bases stayed unmatched. The CDR3 covers 14 residues. The CDR3 sequence is CASSPGQPSSEQYF. The CDR3 DNA reads as TGCGCCAGCAGTCCGGGACAGCCTTCTAGCGAGCAGTACTTC.

The chain has TRBV19 and TRBJ2-3, with 8 positions matching TRBD2. CDR1 is LNHDA, CDR2 SQIVND, per germline (reference sequence). Trimming removed 6 bases from V and 2 bases from J; junction bases left unmatched: 10. This CDR3 region has 16 residues. CDR3 coding DNA: TGTGCCAGTAGCTGGAGCGGGAGATCTGACACAGATACGCAGTATTTT. Translated, it gives CASSWSGRSDTDTQYF.

This clone was observed a single time. This chain uses TRBV20-1 with TRBJ2-3; 9 bases map to TRBD2. Germline assignment: CDR1 DFQATT and CDR2 SNEGSKA (reference sequence). V was pared by 3 bases and J by 6 bases, with 7 bases of the junction left unmatched. The CDR3 contains 14 residues. CDR3 sequence: CSASMAGGRDTQYF. The CDR3, as DNA: TGCAGTGCTAGTATGGCGGGAGGGCGGGATACGCAGTATTTT.

The chain recombines TRBV30 with TRBJ1-1; the D gene is possibly TRBD1 (6 bases). Germline V gene lookup returns CDR1 GTSNPN and CDR2 SVGIG (reference sequence). The CDR3 extends over 13 amino acids. V shed 5 bases and J shed 1 base, with 11 bases lying between them. Written as DNA, the CDR3 is TGTGCCTGGGTCACAGGGAAGAACACTGAAGCTTTCTTT. Its protein is CAWVTGKNTEAFF. The variable domain in full, completed from reference TRBV30 and TRBJ1-1, reads SQTIHQWPATLVQPVGSPLSLECTVEGTSNPNLYWYRQAAGRGLQLLFYSVGIGQISSEVPQNLSASRPQDRQFILSSKKLLLSDSGFYLCAWVTGKNTEAFFGQGTRLTVV.

This chain links TRBV11-2 with TRBJ2-7; D possibly matches TRBD1 or TRBD2 (6 bases each). The CDR3 has 16 amino acids. Per the germline V gene, CDR1 is SGHAT and CDR2 is FQNNGV. The V gene lost 7 bases and the J gene lost 0 bases, with 19 bases spanning the gap. The CDR3 spells CASTYLGGINSYEQYF. The DNA of the CDR3 is TGTGCCAGCACCTACTTAGGGGGGATAAACTCCTACGAGCAGTACTTC.

V is TRBV18 and J is TRBJ2-7, with D unclear. V gave up 0 bases and J gave up 6 bases, with 9 bases separating them. Germline V gives CDR1 KGHSH, CDR2 LQKENI. The CDR3 is 13 amino acids. The CDR3 DNA reads as TGTGCCAGCTCACCACCTACCACAACCGAGCAGTACTTC. Protein: CASSPPTTTEQYF.

Written as DNA, the CDR3 is TGTGCCAGCAGCTCCCGACTAGCGGGAGGGGAGTATTTT. As protein: CASSSRLAGGEYF. The chain has TRBV27 and TRBJ2-3, with 14 nucleotides matching TRBD2. In germline, CDR1 is MNHEY, CDR2 SMNVEV (reference sequence). V lost 6 bases to trimming and J lost 13 bases; unmatched junction nucleotides: 6. There are 13 residues in the CDR3.

The chain is built from TRBV6-5 and TRBJ1-1; D gene ambiguous. Germline values: CDR1 MNHEY, CDR2 SVGAGI. The CDR3 extends over 14 amino acids. V was shortened by 8 bases and J by 2 bases, with 15 bases between the two germline ends. This chain's CDR3 is CASGEDGRNTEAFF. In nucleotides, the CDR3 is TGTGCCAGCGGAGAGGACGGACGTAACACTGAAGCTTTCTTT.

The chain combines TRBV5-4 with TRBJ2-5, with D maybe TRBD2 (6 bases). Between the trimmed V and J ends, which lost 9 bases and 5 bases, there was a span of 17 bases. This CDR3 has 13 residues. CDR1 is SGHNT, CDR2 YYREEE, per germline (reference sequence). CDR3 nucleotides: TGTGCCACCGGGACTCCCGGGGCGGAGACCCAGTACTTC. Encoded protein: CATGTPGAETQYF.

The V gene is TRBV2, the J gene TRBJ2-7; D is perhaps TRBD2 (5 bases). This CDR3 is built from 14 residues. V dropped 5 bases and J dropped 0 bases, with 11 bases sitting between them. The germline V gene has CDR1 SNHLY and CDR2 FYNNEI. This CDR3 is CASSTSGSSYEQYF. Here the CDR3 DNA reads TGTGCCAGCAGTACTAGTGGGAGCTCCTACGAGCAGTACTTC.

This clone was seen once. The chain carries TRBV6-6 and TRBJ2-7; D remains ambiguous. This CDR3 is 15 amino acids long. V was pared by 2 bases and J by 1 base, with 12 bases between. Germline V gene sequence: CDR1 MNHNY, CDR2 SVGAGI (reference sequence). This chain's CDR3 is CASSYRSPASYEQYF. The CDR3 nucleotides read TGTGCCAGCAGTTACCGCTCCCCGGCGTCCTACGAGCAGTACTTC.

The V gene is TRBV30, the J gene TRBJ1-3; unclear D gene. This CDR3 comprises 13 residues. Germline values: CDR1 GTSNPN, CDR2 SVGIG (reference sequence). V dropped 2 bases and J dropped 4 bases, with 9 bases sitting between them. The CDR3 is CAWSIRPGNTIYF. The DNA for the CDR3 is TGTGCCTGGAGTATCCGGCCGGGAAACACCATATATTTT.